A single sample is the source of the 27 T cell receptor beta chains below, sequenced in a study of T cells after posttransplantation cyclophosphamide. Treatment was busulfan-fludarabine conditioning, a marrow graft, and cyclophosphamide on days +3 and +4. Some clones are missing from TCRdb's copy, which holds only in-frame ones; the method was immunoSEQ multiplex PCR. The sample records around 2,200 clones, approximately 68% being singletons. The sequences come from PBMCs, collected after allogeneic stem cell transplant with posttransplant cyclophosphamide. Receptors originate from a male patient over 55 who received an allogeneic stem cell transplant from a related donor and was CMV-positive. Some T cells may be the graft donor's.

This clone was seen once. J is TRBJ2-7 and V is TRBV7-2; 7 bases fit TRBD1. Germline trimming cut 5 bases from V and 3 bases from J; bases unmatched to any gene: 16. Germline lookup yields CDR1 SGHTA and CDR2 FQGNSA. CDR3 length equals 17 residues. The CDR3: CASSARDRSSLIYEQYF. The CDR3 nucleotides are TGTGCCAGCAGCGCTAGGGACAGATCAAGCCTCATCTACGAGCAGTACTTC. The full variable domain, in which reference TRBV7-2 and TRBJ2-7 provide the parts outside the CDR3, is GAGVSQSPSNKVTEKGKDVELRCDPISGHTALYWYRQSLGQGLEFLIYFQGNSAPDKSGLPSDRFSAERTGGSVSTLTIQRTQQEDSAVYLCASSARDRSSLIYEQYFGPGTRLTVT.

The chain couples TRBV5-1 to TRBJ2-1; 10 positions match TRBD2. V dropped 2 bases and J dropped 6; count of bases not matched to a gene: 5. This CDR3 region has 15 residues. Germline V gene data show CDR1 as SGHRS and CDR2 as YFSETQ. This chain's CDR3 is CASSFLGLASNEQFF. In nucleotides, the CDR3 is TGCGCCAGCAGCTTCCTGGGACTAGCGTCCAATGAGCAGTTCTTC.

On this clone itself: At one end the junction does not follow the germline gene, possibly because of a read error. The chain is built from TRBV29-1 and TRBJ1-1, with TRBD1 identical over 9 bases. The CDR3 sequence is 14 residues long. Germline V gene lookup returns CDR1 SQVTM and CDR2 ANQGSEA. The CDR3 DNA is TGCAGCGCTGATGGGGACAGGGTGAAAACTGAAGCTTTCTTT. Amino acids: CSADGDRVKTEAFF. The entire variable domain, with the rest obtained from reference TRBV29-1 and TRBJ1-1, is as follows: SAVISQKPSRDICQRGTSLTIQCQVDSQVTMMFWYRQQPGQSLTLIATANQGSEATYESGFVIDKFPISRPNLTFSTLTVSNMSPEDSSIYLCSADGDRVKTEAFFGQGTRLTVV.

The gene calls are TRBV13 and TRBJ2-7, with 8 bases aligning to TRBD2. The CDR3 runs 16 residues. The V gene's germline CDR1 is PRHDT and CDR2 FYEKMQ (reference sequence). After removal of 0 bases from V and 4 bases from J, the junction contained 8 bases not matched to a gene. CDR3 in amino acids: CASSLGLPGLVYEQYF. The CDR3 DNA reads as TGTGCCAGCAGCTTAGGGCTTCCGGGACTAGTGTACGAGCAGTACTTC.

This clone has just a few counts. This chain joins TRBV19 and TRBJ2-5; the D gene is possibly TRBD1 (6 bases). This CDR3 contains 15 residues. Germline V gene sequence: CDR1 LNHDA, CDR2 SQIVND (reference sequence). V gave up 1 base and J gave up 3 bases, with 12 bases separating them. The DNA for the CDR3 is TGTGCCAGTAGTATAGGTCGACAGGTGAAAGAGACCCAGTACTTC. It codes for CASSIGRQVKETQYF.

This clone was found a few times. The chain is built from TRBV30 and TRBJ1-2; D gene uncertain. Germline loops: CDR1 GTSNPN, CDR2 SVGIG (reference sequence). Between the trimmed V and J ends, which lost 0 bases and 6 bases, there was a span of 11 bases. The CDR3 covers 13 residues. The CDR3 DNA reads TGTGCCTGGAGTGTAATGCAGGTCCATGGCTACACCTTC. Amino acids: CAWSVMQVHGYTF. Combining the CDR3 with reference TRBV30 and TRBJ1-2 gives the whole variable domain SQTIHQWPATLVQPVGSPLSLECTVEGTSNPNLYWYRQAAGRGLQLLFYSVGIGQISSEVPQNLSASRPQDRQFILSSKKLLLSDSGFYLCAWSVMQVHGYTFGSGTRLTVV.

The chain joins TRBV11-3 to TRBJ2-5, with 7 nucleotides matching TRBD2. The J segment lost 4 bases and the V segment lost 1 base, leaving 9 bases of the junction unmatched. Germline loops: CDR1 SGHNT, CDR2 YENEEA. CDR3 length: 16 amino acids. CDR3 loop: CASSLGEGGMGETQYF. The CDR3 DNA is TGTGCCAGCAGCTTAGGGGAGGGCGGTATGGGAGAGACCCAGTACTTC.

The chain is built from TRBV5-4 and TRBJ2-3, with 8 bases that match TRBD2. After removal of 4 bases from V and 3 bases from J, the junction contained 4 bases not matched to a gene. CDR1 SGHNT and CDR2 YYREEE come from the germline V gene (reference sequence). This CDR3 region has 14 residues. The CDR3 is CASSSRGGTDTQYF. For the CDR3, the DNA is TGTGCCAGCAGCAGCCGGGGGGGGACAGATACGCAGTATTTT.

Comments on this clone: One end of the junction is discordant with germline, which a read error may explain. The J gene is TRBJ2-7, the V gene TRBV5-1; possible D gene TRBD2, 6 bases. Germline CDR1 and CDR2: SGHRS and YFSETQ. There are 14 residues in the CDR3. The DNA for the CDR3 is TGTGCCAGCAGCTTGGGCGGGGATACCTACGAGCAGTACTTC. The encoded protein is CASSLGGDTYEQYF.

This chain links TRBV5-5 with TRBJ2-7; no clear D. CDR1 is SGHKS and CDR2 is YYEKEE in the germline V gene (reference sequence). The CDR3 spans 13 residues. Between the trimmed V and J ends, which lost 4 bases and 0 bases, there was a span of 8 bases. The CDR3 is CASSPAGSYEQYF. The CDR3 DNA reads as TGTGCCAGCAGCCCGGCAGGCTCCTACGAGCAGTACTTC.

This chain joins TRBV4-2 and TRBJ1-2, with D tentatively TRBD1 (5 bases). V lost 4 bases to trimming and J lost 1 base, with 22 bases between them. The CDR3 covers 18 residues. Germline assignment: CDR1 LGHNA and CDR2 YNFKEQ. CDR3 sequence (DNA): TGTGCCAGCAGCCCCGCCGGGGGAAAGCCTACAGTTAACTATGGCTACACCTTC. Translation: CASSPAGGKPTVNYGYTF.

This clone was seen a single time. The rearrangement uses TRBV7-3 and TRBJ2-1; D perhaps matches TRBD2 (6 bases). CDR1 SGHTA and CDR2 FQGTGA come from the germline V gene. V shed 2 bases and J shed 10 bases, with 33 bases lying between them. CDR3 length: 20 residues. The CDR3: CASSLEVQGGVQGPLEEQFF. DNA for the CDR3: TGTGCCAGCAGCTTAGAGGTGCAGGGCGGGGTGCAGGGCCCCCTGGAGGAGCAGTTCTTC.

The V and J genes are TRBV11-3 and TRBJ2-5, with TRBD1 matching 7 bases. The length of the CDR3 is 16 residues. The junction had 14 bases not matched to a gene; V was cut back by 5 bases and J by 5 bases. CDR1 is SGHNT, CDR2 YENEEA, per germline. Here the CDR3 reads CASSPRTGGGRETQYF. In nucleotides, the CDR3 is TGTGCCAGCAGCCCCCGGACAGGAGGAGGAAGGGAGACCCAGTACTTC. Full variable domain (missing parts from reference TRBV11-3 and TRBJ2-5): EAGVVQSPRYKIIEKKQPVAFWCNPISGHNTLYWYLQNLGQGPELLIRYENEEAVDDSQLPKDRFSAERLKGVDSTLKIQPAELGDSAVYLCASSPRTGGGRETQYFGPGTRLLVL.

The CDR3 reads CASSEAGQPSTEAFF. As DNA, the CDR3 is TGTGCCAGCAGTGAAGCGGGACAGCCCAGCACTGAAGCTTTCTTT. The gene calls are TRBV6-1 and TRBJ1-1, with 7 nucleotides matching TRBD1. The CDR3 is 15 amino acids. The germline gives CDR1 MNHNS, CDR2 SASEGT. The J segment lost 4 bases and the V segment lost 0 bases, leaving 5 bases of the junction unmatched.

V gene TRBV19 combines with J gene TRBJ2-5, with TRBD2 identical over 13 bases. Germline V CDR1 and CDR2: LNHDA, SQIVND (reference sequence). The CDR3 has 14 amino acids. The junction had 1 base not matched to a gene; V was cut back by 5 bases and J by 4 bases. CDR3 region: CASSRTSGGETQYF. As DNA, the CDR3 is TGTGCCAGTAGTCGGACTAGCGGGGGAGAGACCCAGTACTTC. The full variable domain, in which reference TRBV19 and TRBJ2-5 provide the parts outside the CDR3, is DGGITQSPKYLFRKEGQNVTLSCEQNLNHDAMYWYRQDPGQGLRLIYYSQIVNDFQKGDIAEGYSVSREKKESFPLTVTSAQKNPTAFYLCASSRTSGGETQYFGPGTRLLVL.

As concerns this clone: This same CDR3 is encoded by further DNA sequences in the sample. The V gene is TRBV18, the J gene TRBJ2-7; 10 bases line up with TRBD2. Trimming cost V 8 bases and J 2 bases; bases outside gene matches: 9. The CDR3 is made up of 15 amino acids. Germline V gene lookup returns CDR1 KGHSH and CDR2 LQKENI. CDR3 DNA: TGTGCCAGCCATATTAGCGGGGGGCCCCCCTACGAGCAGTACTTC. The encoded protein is CASHISGGPPYEQYF. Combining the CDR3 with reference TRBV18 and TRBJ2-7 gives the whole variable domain NAGVMQNPRHLVRRRGQEARLRCSPMKGHSHVYWYRQLPEEGLKFMVYLQKENIIDESGMPKERFSAEFPKEGPSILRIQQVVRGDSAAYFCASHISGGPPYEQYFGPGTRLTVT.

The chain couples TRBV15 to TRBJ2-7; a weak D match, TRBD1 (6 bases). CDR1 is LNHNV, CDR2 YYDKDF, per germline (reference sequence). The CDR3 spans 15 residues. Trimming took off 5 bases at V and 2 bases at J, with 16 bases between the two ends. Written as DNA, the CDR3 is TGTGCCACCAGCCCCTTCCTAGGGACAACCTACGAGCAGTACTTC. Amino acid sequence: CATSPFLGTTYEQYF.

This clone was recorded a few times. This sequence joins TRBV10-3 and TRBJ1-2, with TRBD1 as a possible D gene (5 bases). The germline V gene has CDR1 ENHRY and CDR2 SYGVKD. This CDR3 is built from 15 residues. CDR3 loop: CATVRGESANYGYTF. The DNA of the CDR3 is TGTGCGACCGTACGGGGGGAATCTGCTAACTATGGCTACACCTTC.

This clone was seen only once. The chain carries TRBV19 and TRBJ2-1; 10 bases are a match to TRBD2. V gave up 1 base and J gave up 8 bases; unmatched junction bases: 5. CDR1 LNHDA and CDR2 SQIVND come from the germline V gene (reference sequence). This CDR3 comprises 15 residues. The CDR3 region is CASSIVAGGKDEQFF. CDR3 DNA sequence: TGTGCCAGTAGTATAGTAGCGGGAGGAAAGGATGAGCAGTTCTTC.

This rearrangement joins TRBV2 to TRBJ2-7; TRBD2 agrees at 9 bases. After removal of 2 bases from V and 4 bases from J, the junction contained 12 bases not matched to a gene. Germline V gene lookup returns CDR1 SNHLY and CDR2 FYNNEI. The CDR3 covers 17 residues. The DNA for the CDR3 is TGTGCCAGCAGTGAATTTTTTAGCGGGAGTAAAGCATACGAGCAGTACTTC. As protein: CASSEFFSGSKAYEQYF.

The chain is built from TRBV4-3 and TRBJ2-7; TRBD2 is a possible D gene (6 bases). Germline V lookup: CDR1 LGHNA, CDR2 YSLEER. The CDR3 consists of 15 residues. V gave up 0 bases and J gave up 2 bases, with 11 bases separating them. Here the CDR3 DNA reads TGCGCCAGCAGCCAAGATGGGGGGAGCCCCTACGAGCAGTACTTC. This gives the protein CASSQDGGSPYEQYF.

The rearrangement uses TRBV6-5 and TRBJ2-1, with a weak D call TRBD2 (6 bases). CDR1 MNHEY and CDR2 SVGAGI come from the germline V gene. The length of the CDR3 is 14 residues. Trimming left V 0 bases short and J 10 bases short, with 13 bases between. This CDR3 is CASSYSYSAGEQFF. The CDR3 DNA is TGTGCCAGCAGTTACTCCTACTCGGCGGGAGAGCAGTTCTTC.

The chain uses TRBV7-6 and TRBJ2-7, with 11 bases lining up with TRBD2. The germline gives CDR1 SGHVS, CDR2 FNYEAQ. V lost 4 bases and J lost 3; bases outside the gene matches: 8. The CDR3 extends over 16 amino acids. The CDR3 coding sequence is TGTGCCAGCAGCTCCCCCCTAGCGGGGGGATTCTACGAGCAGTACTTC. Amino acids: CASSSPLAGGFYEQYF. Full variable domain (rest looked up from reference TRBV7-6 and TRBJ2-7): GAGVSQSPRYKVTKRGQDVALRCDPISGHVSLYWYRQALGQGPEFLTYFNYEAQQDKSGLPNDRFSAERPEGSISTLTIQRTEQRDSAMYRCASSSPLAGGFYEQYFGPGTRLTVT.

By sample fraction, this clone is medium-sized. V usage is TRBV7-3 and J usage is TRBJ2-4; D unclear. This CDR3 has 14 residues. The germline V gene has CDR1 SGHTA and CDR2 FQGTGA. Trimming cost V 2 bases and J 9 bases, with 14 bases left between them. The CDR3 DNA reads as TGTGCCAGCAGCTTAGGGCTATTCCCAAGCATTCAGTACTTC. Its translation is CASSLGLFPSIQYF.

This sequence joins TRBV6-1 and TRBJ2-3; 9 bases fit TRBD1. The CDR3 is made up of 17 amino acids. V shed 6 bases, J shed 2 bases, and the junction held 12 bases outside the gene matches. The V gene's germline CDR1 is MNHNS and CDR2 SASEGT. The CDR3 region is CASREMLGQGVTDTQYF. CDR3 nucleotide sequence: TGTGCCAGCAGAGAAATGCTGGGACAGGGAGTCACAGATACGCAGTATTTT.

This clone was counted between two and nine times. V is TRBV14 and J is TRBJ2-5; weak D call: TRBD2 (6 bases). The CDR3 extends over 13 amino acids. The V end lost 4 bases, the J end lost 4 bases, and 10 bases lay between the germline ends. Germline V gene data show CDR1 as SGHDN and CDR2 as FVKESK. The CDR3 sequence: CASSLWGVETQYF. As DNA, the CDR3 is TGTGCCAGCAGCCTGTGGGGGGTAGAGACCCAGTACTTC.

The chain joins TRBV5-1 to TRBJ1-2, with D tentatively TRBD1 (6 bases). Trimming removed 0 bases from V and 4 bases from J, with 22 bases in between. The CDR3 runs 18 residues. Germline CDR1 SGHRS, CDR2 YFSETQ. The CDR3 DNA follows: TGCGCCAGCAGCTTGGTAGTGGACAGCTCCTTCGAAGTCTATGGCTACACCTTC. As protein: CASSLVVDSSFEVYGYTF.